The entry that follows covers one T cell receptor (beta chain) sequence. The method was immunoSEQ multiplex PCR; TCRdb's version includes in-frame clones alone and lacks a portion of them. The top ten clones hold more than 0.85% of a sample with around 35,000 clones, approximately 80% of them seen once. This specimen comes from a study of T cells in narcolepsy. Trimming removed 5 bases from V and 7 bases from J, with 8 bases in between. Looked up from germline, CDR1 is SNHLY and CDR2 is FYNNEI. The CDR3 is 11 residues long. The gene calls are TRBV2 and TRBJ1-2; D may be TRBD1 (6 bases). The TCR sequence derives from a human donor in good health. The source material was memory (CD45RA-) CD4+ T cells from blood. DNA for the CDR3: TGTGCCAGCAGTAAACAGGGTGGCTACACCTTC. This encodes CASSKQGGYTF.